The clone carrying this T cell receptor beta chain showed up many times. V gave up 2 bases and J gave up 9 bases, with 17 bases separating them. CDR1 and CDR2 (germline): SGHTA, FQGNSA. The CDR3 is 15 amino acids. This specimen belongs to a study of Graves' ophthalmopathy and Graves' hyperthyroidism. Study information: Pretreatment peripheral blood was obtained at initial diagnosis.

Researchers took RNA transcripts and amplified TCR beta CDR3 regions from them. First-round RT-PCR with HTBI primers preceded a second-round multiplex PCR. TCRdb used MiXCR to reprocess the multiplex PCR reads, holding one entry per CDR3 protein. The data contain hundreds of thousands of distinct CDR3 sequences, 35% to 50% of them singletons. This TCR derives from an adult man with Graves' ophthalmopathy. Source material: peripheral blood. This rearrangement joins TRBV7-2 to TRBJ1-5; D is undetermined. The CDR3 region is CASSLQEGPRAPQHF. The CDR3 bases are TGTGCCAGCAGCTTACAAGAAGGACCTCGGGCGCCCCAGCATTTT.